Below, 26 T cell receptor beta chains from the same sample are listed, as sequenced in a study of identical twins. TCRdb re-derived calls from the 5' RACE reads in MiXCR, one entry per CDR3 protein. The sample consists of approximately 670,000 distinct CDR3 sequences, less than 7% of them appearing once. The sequencing sample was made of naive T cells sorted from blood. These receptors were obtained from a man aged 18-30 years in good health.

This chain joins TRBV12-3 or TRBV12-4 and TRBJ2-7; D unclear. CDR3 length: 12 residues. V was cut by 3 bases and J by 3 bases, with 6 bases left in between. The CDR3 DNA sequence: TGTGCCAGCAGTTTGAGGCGCTACGAGCAGTACGTC. This translates into CASSLRRYEQYV.

The gene calls are TRBV6-1 and TRBJ2-7, with 9 bases matching TRBD1. Germline V gives CDR1 MNHNS, CDR2 SASEGT. V shed 6 bases, J shed 0 bases, and the junction held 3 bases outside the gene matches. The CDR3 has 14 amino acids. Here the CDR3 DNA reads TGTGCCAGCAGGGGACAGGGTAGCTCCTACGAGCAGTACGTC. Its protein product is CASRGQGSSYEQYV.

The V and J genes are TRBV28 and TRBJ2-1; D might be TRBD1 or TRBD2, each matching 6 bases. CDR1 is MDHEN and CDR2 is SYDVKM in the germline V gene. V lost 7 bases to trimming and J lost 7 bases, with 17 bases between them. This CDR3 spans 14 amino acids. The CDR3 loop reads CASTRRGAGNEQFF. As DNA, the CDR3 is TGTGCCAGCACCCGAAGGGGGGCGGGAAATGAGCAGTTCTTC. Drawing the rest from reference TRBV28 and TRBJ2-1, the complete variable domain is DVKVTQSSRYLVKRTGEKVFLECVQDMDHENMFWYRQDPGLGLRLIYFSYDVKMKEKGDIPEGYSVSREKKERFSLILESASTNQTSMYLCASTRRGAGNEQFFGPGTRLTVL.

This clonotype came up many times. The V and J genes are TRBV20-1 and TRBJ2-7; 7 bases map to TRBD2. The CDR3 has 15 amino acids. Germline V CDR1 and CDR2: DFQATT, SNEGSKA (reference sequence). The V gene end was trimmed by 1 base and the J gene end by 6 bases; junction bases not matched to a gene: 12. The CDR3, as DNA: TGCAGTGCTAGAGGCCCCGGGACTATTAGTGGCGAGCAGTACTTC. Residues: CSARGPGTISGEQYF.

Only a few counts were recorded for this clonotype. The rearrangement joins TRBV14 to TRBJ2-4; 7 positions match TRBD1. The CDR3 is 13 residues long. From germline, CDR1 is SGHDN and CDR2 FVKESK. V shed 4 bases and J 7 bases; nucleotides not matched to a gene: 4. CDR3 sequence: CASSPDRANIQYF. CDR3 nucleotide sequence: TGTGCCAGCAGCCCCGACAGGGCGAACATTCAGTACTTC. The full variable domain, its missing parts supplied by reference TRBV14 and TRBJ2-4, is EAGVTQFPSHSVIEKGQTVTLRCDPISGHDNLYWYRRVMGKEIKFLLHFVKESKQDESGMPNNRFLAERTGGTYSTLKVQPAELEDSGVYFCASSPDRANIQYFGAGTRLSVL.

V and J are TRBV27 and TRBJ2-2; 9 bases match TRBD2. The CDR3 runs to 16 residues. Trimming at V came to 6 bases and at J to 7 bases, leaving 12 bases not matched to a gene. Germline V gene lookup returns CDR1 MNHEY and CDR2 SMNVEV (reference sequence). The CDR3 protein is CASRLWTSVLYGELFF. The CDR3 nucleotides read TGTGCCAGCAGGCTTTGGACTAGCGTGCTCTACGGGGAGCTGTTTTTT.

This clonotype was detected many times. The V gene is TRBV27, the J gene TRBJ2-1; TRBD2 is a possible D gene (6 bases). V gave up 3 bases and J gave up 3 bases, with 9 bases separating them. The CDR3 totals 14 residues. Germline assignment: CDR1 MNHEY and CDR2 SMNVEV (reference sequence). CDR3 in amino acids: CASSFGGIYNEQFF. DNA for the CDR3: TGTGCCAGCAGTTTCGGCGGGATCTACAATGAGCAGTTCTTC.

The table lists this clonotype with many counts. The chain has TRBV29-1 and TRBJ2-1; 10 nucleotides match TRBD2. Germline loops: CDR1 SQVTM, CDR2 ANQGSEA. J lost 11 bases, V lost 4 bases, and 14 bases had no gene match. The CDR3 runs 15 residues. CDR3 region: CSVAGPELAGNKQFF. The CDR3 DNA follows: TGCAGCGTTGCTGGGCCGGAACTAGCGGGAAACAAGCAGTTCTTC.

This clonotype appeared a few times. This rearrangement joins TRBV29-1 to TRBJ2-7; D not certain. CDR1 SQVTM and CDR2 ANQGSEA come from the germline V gene. The CDR3 is 12 residues long. The V and J ends lost 4 bases and 1 base respectively, with 8 bases between them. CDR3 DNA sequence: TGCAGCGTTGCGGGCAGATCCTACGAGCAGTACTTC. Translation gives CSVAGRSYEQYF.

The genes are TRBV11-2 and TRBJ1-4; D is undetermined. Germline CDR1 SGHAT, CDR2 FQNNGV. The CDR3 has 11 residues. V dropped 5 bases and J dropped 11 bases, with 9 bases sitting between them. In DNA form, the CDR3 reads TGTGCCAGCAGCCGTACGGGGAAACTGTTTTTT. Translating it yields CASSRTGKLFF.

This clonotype was observed a handful of times. The V call is TRBV7-8, the J call TRBJ1-5, with D maybe TRBD1 (6 bases). V lost 1 base to trimming and J lost 0 bases, with 10 bases between them. The CDR3 loop spans 16 amino acids. Germline values: CDR1 SGHVS, CDR2 FQNEAQ. The CDR3 protein is CASSLGQANSNQPQHF. For the CDR3, the DNA is TGTGCCAGCAGCTTAGGACAGGCGAATAGCAATCAGCCCCAGCATTTT.

A few counts support this clonotype. This rearrangement joins TRBV12-3 or TRBV12-4 to TRBJ2-5; perhaps D is TRBD1 or TRBD2 (5 bases each). V shed 2 bases and J shed 5 bases, with 21 bases lying between them. CDR3 length: 17 residues. In DNA, the CDR3 is TGTGCCAGCAGTTTACCACCACGGGACCTACCCCAGGAGACCCAGTACTTC. It specifies CASSLPPRDLPQETQYF.

This clonotype was found many times. This sequence joins TRBV10-3 and TRBJ2-3, with D perhaps matching TRBD2 (5 bases). The germline V and J ends were trimmed by 4 bases and 5 bases, with 13 bases remaining between them. The germline V gene encodes CDR1 ENHRY and CDR2 SYGVKD. The CDR3 has 14 amino acids. The DNA of the CDR3 is TGTGCCATCAGTGTAGGGCGCGCGGGAGATACGCAGTATTTT. Amino acids: CAISVGRAGDTQYF.

This clonotype turned up a few times. CDR3 coding DNA: TGCAGTGCCAAGGGACTAGCGGGAGGAGTAGTTCAGGCAGATACGCAGTATTTT. Residues: CSAKGLAGGVVQADTQYF. The rearrangement links TRBV20-1 to TRBJ2-3; 15 nucleotides match TRBD2. J gave up 4 bases and V 6 bases, and 14 bases lay outside the gene matches. Germline values: CDR1 DFQATT, CDR2 SNEGSKA (reference sequence). The CDR3 totals 18 residues.

The rearrangement links TRBV2 to TRBJ2-5; perhaps TRBD1 as D (5 bases). V lost 6 bases and J lost 5, with 25 bases in between. The CDR3 is 17 residues long. From germline, CDR1 is SNHLY and CDR2 FYNNEI. CDR3 sequence reads: CASRGLLGLVEVETQYF. The CDR3 DNA reads TGTGCCAGCAGAGGTCTCCTGGGGCTGGTTGAAGTGGAGACCCAGTACTTC.

This clonotype has just a few counts. This chain uses TRBV11-2 with TRBJ2-7; the D gene is possibly TRBD2 (5 bases). In germline, CDR1 is SGHAT, CDR2 FQNNGV. The germline V and J ends were trimmed by 0 bases and 6 bases, with 12 bases remaining between them. This CDR3 has 14 residues. The CDR3 sequence is CASSLDRLAGEQYV. In nucleotides, the CDR3 is TGTGCCAGCAGCTTAGATCGGCTAGCCGGCGAGCAGTACGTC.

This clonotype was counted ten times or more. The chain recombines TRBV20-1 with TRBJ2-1; D gene uncertain. This CDR3 region has 15 residues. Trimming removed 2 bases at V and 1 base at J, with 12 bases between. Germline V lookup: CDR1 DFQATT, CDR2 SNEGSKA (reference sequence). CDR3 in DNA: TGCAGTGCTAGACCCTATACACGTTCCTACAATGAGCAGTTCTTC. Translating gives CSARPYTRSYNEQFF.

A few counts support this clonotype. V is TRBV5-1 and J is TRBJ2-5, with TRBD1 matching 7 bases. The CDR3 has 14 amino acids. CDR1 is SGHRS and CDR2 is YFSETQ in the germline V gene. V shed 4 bases, J shed 7 bases, and the junction held 10 bases outside the gene matches. This CDR3 is CASSMGQLRGTQYF. For the CDR3, the DNA is TGCGCCAGCAGCATGGGACAGCTCAGGGGGACCCAGTACTTC.

This clonotype was seen more than once but under ten times. V gene TRBV19 combines with J gene TRBJ2-1, with 9 bases that match TRBD2. The CDR3 consists of 15 residues. J was trimmed by 8 bases and V by 7 bases; bases with no gene match: 12. Germline values: CDR1 LNHDA, CDR2 SQIVND (reference sequence). The CDR3 reads CASKWGSGSPDEQFF. The CDR3 DNA reads as TGTGCCAGTAAGTGGGGTAGCGGGAGTCCGGATGAGCAGTTCTTC. The full variable domain, rest sourced from reference TRBV19 and TRBJ2-1, is DGGITQSPKYLFRKEGQNVTLSCEQNLNHDAMYWYRQDPGQGLRLIYYSQIVNDFQKGDIAEGYSVSREKKESFPLTVTSAQKNPTAFYLCASKWGSGSPDEQFFGPGTRLTVL.

This clonotype came up a few times. The rearrangement joins TRBV27 to TRBJ2-7; D remains unclear. Germline-derived CDR1 and CDR2 are MNHEY and SMNVEV (reference sequence). V lost 2 bases and J lost 3, with 11 bases in between. The length of the CDR3 is 14 residues. The CDR3 region has the DNA TGTGCCAGCAGTTTAACCAGCTTATTCTACGAGCAGTACTTC. It is translated as CASSLTSLFYEQYF.

This clonotype has ten or more counts. V is TRBV5-1 and J is TRBJ2-3; D is possibly TRBD1 or TRBD2 (5 bases each). The CDR3 sequence is 14 residues long. The V gene lost 5 bases and the J gene lost 2 bases, with 12 bases spanning the gap. Germline CDR1 and CDR2: SGHRS and YFSETQ. This chain's CDR3 is CASRSGPLTDTQYF. In DNA, the CDR3 is TGCGCCAGCAGGTCGGGGCCCCTCACAGATACGCAGTATTTT.

The chain links TRBV9 to TRBJ2-3; possible D gene TRBD2, 6 bases. CDR1 SGDLS and CDR2 YYNGEE come from the germline V gene. The CDR3 spans 15 residues. V was clipped by 0 bases and J by 4 bases, with 12 bases between them. CDR3 coding DNA: TGTGCCAGCAGCGTAGAACCCGGGAGCCCAGATACGCAGTATTTT. Amino acids: CASSVEPGSPDTQYF.

This clonotype occurred many times. This chain links TRBV12-3 or TRBV12-4 with TRBJ2-7; D ambiguous. CDR3 length: 12 amino acids. Between the trimmed V and J ends, which lost 5 bases and 6 bases, there was a span of 11 bases. The CDR3 DNA follows: TGTGCCAGCAGTCTATCCCCCCTCGAGCAGTACTTC. Amino acid sequence: CASSLSPLEQYF.

This clonotype was found many times. This chain joins TRBV12-3 or TRBV12-4 and TRBJ2-3, with 8 bases matching TRBD2. With V trimmed by 2 bases and J by 5 bases, 6 bases remained unmatched. CDR3 length: 15 amino acids. CDR3 residues: CASSLRREAQDTQYF. The CDR3 nucleotides read TGTGCCAGCAGTTTACGGCGGGAGGCCCAAGATACGCAGTATTTT.

This clonotype was seen a few times. The chain recombines TRBV5-1 with TRBJ2-2, with TRBD2 as a possible D gene (5 bases). This CDR3 spans 15 amino acids. Germline V CDR1 and CDR2: SGHRS, YFSETQ. With 5 bases removed from V and 2 bases from J, the gap between germline ends came to 13 bases. CDR3: CASSERMVNTGELFF. CDR3 sequence (DNA): TGCGCCAGCAGTGAGCGGATGGTTAACACCGGGGAGCTGTTTTTT.

This clonotype was seen at least ten times. J is TRBJ2-2 and V is TRBV5-5; D is unresolved. This CDR3 is built from 13 residues. V was shortened by 4 bases and J by 6 bases, with 10 bases between the two germline ends. Germline V gene lookup returns CDR1 SGHKS and CDR2 YYEKEE (reference sequence). For the CDR3, the DNA is TGTGCCAGCAGCCGGTTGGGCTCCGGGGAGCTGTTTTTT. Encoded protein: CASSRLGSGELFF.